This TCR beta chain was found in a study of CD8+ T cells in alopecia areata. The CDR3 length is 13 residues. Germline V gives CDR1 SGHTA, CDR2 FQGNSA. Unmatched junction bases numbered 5, after V lost 5 bases and J lost 7 bases. On this clone itself: Its specificity is not known.

Study-level points and caveats: When scalp samples are sequenced, resident alphabeta T cells of normal skin are also captured. TCRs were shared less clearly across patients than in mice, possibly for HLA-related reasons. In lesional scalp, particularly from alopecia totalis/universalis, clonality was higher than in normal scalp.

From PBMCs, CD4+ and CD8+ T cells were sorted. The sequencing template was cDNA reverse transcribed from extracted RNA. Clones were sequenced by immunoSEQ multiplex PCR, and TCRdb holds only the in-frame ones, with some missing. The repertoire consists of roughly 150,000 clones, with roughly 60% occurring once and the leading ten covering about 4.3%. This receptor was obtained from a human donor in good health. V is TRBV7-2 and J is TRBJ2-7; 10 positions match TRBD1. The material sequenced was CD4+ T cells sorted from blood. CDR3: CASSRGQGREQYF. CDR3 nucleotide sequence: TGTGCCAGCAGCCGGGGACAGGGGAGAGAGCAGTACTTC. Using reference TRBV7-2 and TRBJ2-7 for the parts outside the CDR3, the full variable domain is GAGVSQSPSNKVTEKGKDVELRCDPISGHTALYWYRQSLGQGLEFLIYFQGNSAPDKSGLPSDRFSAERTGGSVSTLTIQRTQQEDSAVYLCASSRGQGREQYFGPGTRLTVT.